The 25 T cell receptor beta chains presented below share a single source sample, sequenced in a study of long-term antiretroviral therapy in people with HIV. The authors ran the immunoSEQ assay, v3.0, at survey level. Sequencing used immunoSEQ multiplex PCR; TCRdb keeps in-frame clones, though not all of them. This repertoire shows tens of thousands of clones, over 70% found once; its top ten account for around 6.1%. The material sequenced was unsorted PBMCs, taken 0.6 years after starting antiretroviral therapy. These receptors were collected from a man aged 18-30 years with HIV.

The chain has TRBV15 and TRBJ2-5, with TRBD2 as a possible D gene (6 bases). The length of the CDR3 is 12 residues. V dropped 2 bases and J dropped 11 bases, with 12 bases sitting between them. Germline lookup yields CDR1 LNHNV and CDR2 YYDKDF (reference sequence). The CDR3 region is CATSRPSGEQYF. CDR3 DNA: TGTGCCACCAGCAGACCCTCGGGGGAGCAGTACTTC.

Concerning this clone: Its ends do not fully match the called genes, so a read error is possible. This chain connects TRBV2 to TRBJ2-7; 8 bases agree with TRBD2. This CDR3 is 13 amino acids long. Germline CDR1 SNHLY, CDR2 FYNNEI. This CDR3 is CASSETLIAGPSF. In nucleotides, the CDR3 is TGTGCCAGCAGTGAAACACTCATAGCGGGGCCTTCTTTC.

CDR3 sequence: CASSSRIGGGVLNEQFF. For the CDR3, the DNA is TGTGCCAGCAGCTCCCGAATTGGGGGGGGAGTGTTGAATGAGCAGTTCTTC. This rearrangement joins TRBV7-3 to TRBJ2-1; TRBD2 matches 7 bases. The CDR3 spans 17 residues. V was clipped by 4 bases and J by 7 bases; unmatched bases: 16. Germline loops: CDR1 SGHTA, CDR2 FQGTGA.

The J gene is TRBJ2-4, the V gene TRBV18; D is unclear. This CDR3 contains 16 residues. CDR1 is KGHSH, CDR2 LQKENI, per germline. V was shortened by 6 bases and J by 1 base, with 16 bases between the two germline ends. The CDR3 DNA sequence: TGTGCCAGCTCCCTCTTAGACGCCGGGGCCAAAAACATTCAGTACTTC. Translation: CASSLLDAGAKNIQYF.

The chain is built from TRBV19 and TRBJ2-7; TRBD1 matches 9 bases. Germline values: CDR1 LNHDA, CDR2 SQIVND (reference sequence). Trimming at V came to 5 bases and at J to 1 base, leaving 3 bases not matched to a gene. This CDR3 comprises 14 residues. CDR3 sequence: CASSPTGGSYEQYF. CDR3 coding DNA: TGTGCCAGTAGTCCGACAGGGGGGTCCTACGAGCAGTACTTC. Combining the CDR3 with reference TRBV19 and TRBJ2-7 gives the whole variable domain DGGITQSPKYLFRKEGQNVTLSCEQNLNHDAMYWYRQDPGQGLRLIYYSQIVNDFQKGDIAEGYSVSREKKESFPLTVTSAQKNPTAFYLCASSPTGGSYEQYFGPGTRLTVT.

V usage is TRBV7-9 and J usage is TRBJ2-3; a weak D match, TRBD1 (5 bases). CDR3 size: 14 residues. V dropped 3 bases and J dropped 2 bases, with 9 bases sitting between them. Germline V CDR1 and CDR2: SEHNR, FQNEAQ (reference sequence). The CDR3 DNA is TGTGCCAGCAGCTTGGACATAGACACAGATACGCAGTATTTT. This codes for CASSLDIDTDTQYF. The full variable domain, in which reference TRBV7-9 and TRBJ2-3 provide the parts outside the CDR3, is DTGVSQNPRHKITKRGQNVTFRCDPISEHNRLYWYRQTLGQGPEFLTYFQNEAQLEKSRLLSDRFSAERPKGSFSTLEIQRTEQGDSAMYLCASSLDIDTDTQYFGPGTRLTVL.

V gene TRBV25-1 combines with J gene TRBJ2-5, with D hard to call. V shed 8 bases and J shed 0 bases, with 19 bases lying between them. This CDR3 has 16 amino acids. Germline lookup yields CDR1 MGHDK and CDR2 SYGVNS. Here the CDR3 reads CASGTFEPSYQETQYF. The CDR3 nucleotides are TGTGCCAGCGGAACATTCGAACCCTCGTACCAAGAGACCCAGTACTTC. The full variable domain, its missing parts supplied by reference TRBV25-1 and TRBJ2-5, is EADIYQTPRYLVIGTGKKITLECSQTMGHDKMYWYQQDPGMELHLIHYSYGVNSTEKGDLSSESTVSRIRTEHFPLTLESARPSHTSQYLCASGTFEPSYQETQYFGPGTRLLVL.

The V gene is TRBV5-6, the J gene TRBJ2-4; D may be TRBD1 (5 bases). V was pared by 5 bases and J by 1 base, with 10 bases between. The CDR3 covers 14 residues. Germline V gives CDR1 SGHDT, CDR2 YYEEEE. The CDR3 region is CASRPGSAKNIQYF. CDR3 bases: TGTGCCAGCAGACCAGGGTCCGCCAAAAACATTCAGTACTTC.

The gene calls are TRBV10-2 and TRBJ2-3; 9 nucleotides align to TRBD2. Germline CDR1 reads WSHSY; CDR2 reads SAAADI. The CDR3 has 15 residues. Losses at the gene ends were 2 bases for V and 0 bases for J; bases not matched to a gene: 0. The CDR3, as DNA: TGCGCCAGCAGTGAGAGCGGGAGGAGCACAGATACGCAGTATTTT. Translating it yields CASSESGRSTDTQYF.

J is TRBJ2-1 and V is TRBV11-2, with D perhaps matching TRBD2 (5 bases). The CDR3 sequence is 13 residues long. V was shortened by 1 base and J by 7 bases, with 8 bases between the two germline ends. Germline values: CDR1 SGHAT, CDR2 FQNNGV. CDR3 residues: CASSLVLANEQFF. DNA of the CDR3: TGTGCCAGCAGCTTAGTCCTAGCTAATGAGCAGTTCTTC.

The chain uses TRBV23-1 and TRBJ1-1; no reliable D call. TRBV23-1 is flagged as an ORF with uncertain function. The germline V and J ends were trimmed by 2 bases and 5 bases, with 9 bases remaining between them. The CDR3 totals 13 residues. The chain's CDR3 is CASSQGRHTEAFF. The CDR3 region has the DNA TGCGCCAGCAGTCAAGGCCGCCATACTGAAGCTTTCTTT.

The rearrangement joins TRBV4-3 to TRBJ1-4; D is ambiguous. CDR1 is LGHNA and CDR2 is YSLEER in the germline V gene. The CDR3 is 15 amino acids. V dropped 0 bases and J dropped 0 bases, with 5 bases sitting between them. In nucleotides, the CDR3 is TGCGCCAGCAGCCAAGAGAGTGCAACTAATGAAAAACTGTTTTTT. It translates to CASSQESATNEKLFF.

In nucleotides, the CDR3 is TGTGCCAGCAGTCCCTCCCTCAACAGGGGGCTGCATCAGCCCCAGCATTTT. Its translation is CASSPSLNRGLHQPQHF. The rearrangement uses TRBV28 and TRBJ1-5; 9 bases align to TRBD1. Germline V gene sequence: CDR1 MDHEN, CDR2 SYDVKM. The CDR3 sequence is 17 residues long. V dropped 5 bases and J dropped 5; count of bases not matched to a gene: 13.

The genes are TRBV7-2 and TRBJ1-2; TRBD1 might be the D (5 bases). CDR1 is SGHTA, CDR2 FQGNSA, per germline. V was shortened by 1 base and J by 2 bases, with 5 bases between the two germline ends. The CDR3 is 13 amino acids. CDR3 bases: TGTGCCAGCAGCTTAGGGACAAACTATGGCTACACCTTC. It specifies CASSLGTNYGYTF.

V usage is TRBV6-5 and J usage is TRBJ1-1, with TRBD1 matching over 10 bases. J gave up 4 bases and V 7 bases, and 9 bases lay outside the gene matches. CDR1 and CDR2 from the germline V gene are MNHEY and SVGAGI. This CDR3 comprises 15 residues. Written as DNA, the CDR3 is TGTGCCAGCAAGCCCAACCGGGACAGGGGCACTGAAGCTTTCTTT. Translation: CASKPNRDRGTEAFF.

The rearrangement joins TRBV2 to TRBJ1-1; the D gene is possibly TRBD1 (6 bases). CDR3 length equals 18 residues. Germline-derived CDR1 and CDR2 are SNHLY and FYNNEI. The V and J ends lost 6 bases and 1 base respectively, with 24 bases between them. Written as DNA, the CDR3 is TGTGCCAGCAGGGACCACACAGGGTCGCAGATCGCGAACACTGAAGCTTTCTTT. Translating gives CASRDHTGSQIANTEAFF.

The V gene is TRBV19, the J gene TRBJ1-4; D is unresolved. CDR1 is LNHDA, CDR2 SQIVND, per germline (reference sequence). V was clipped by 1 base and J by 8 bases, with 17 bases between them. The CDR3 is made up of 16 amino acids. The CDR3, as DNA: TGTGCCAGTAGTATAGGTGCAGCTTCGGCACCCGAAAAACTGTTTTTT. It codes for CASSIGAASAPEKLFF.

CDR3 bases: TGTGCCAGCAGACCTCAGGGATACGAGCAGTACTTC. Translation: CASRPQGYEQYF. The genes are TRBV6-6 and TRBJ2-7; D is perhaps TRBD1 (5 bases). Germline CDR1 is MNHNY and CDR2 is SVGAGI (reference sequence). CDR3 length: 12 residues. V lost 6 bases and J 4 bases, leaving 10 bases between the germline ends.

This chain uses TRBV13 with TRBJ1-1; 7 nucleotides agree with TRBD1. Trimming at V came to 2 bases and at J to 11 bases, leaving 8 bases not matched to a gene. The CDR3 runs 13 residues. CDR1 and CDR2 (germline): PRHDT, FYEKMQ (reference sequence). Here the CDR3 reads CASSLLATGTAFF. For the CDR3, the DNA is TGTGCCAGCAGCTTATTAGCGACAGGGACGGCTTTCTTT.

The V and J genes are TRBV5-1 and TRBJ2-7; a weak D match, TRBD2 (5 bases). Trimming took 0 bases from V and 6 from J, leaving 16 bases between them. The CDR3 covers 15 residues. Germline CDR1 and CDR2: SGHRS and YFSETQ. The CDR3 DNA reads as TGCGCCAGCAGCTTGGGTACTAGTAGGAGTCTCGAGCAGTACTTC. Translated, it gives CASSLGTSRSLEQYF.

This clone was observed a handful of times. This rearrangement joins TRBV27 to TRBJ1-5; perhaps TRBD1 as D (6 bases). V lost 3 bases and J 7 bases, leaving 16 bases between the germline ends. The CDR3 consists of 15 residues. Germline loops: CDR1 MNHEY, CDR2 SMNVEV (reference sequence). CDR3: CASSFGQGRGQPQHF. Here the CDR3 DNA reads TGTGCCAGCAGTTTTGGTCAGGGGAGAGGACAGCCCCAGCATTTT.

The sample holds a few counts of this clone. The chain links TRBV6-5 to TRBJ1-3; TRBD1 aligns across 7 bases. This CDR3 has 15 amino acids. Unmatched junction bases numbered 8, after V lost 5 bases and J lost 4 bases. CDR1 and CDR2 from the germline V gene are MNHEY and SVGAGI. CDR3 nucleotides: TGTGCCAGCAGTGGGACAGCGAGCGCGGGAAACACCATATATTTT. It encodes CASSGTASAGNTIYF.

The CDR3 here is CASKTPTAGNTEAFF. CDR3 nucleotides: TGTGCCAGCAAAACGCCGACGGCAGGGAACACTGAAGCTTTCTTT. The chain carries TRBV28 and TRBJ1-1; no reliable D call. Trimming removed 7 bases at V and 1 base at J, with 16 bases between. CDR1 is MDHEN and CDR2 is SYDVKM in the germline V gene. The CDR3 length is 15 residues.

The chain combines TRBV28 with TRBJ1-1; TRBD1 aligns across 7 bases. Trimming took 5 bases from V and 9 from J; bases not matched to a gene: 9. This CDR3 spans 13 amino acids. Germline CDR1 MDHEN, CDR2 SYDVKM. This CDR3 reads CASSPAGQIQAFF. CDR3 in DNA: TGTGCCAGCAGTCCGGCGGGACAGATACAAGCTTTCTTT.

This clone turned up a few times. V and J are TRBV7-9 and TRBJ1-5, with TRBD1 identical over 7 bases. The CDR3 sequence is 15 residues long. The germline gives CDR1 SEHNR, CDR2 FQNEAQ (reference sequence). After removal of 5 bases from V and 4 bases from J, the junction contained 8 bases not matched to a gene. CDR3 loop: CASSPGDRVNQPQHF. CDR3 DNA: TGTGCCAGCAGCCCGGGAGACAGGGTAAATCAGCCCCAGCATTTT. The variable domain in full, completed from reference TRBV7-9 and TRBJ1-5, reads DTGVSQNPRHKITKRGQNVTFRCDPISEHNRLYWYRQTLGQGPEFLTYFQNEAQLEKSRLLSDRFSAERPKGSFSTLEIQRTEQGDSAMYLCASSPGDRVNQPQHFGDGTRLSIL.